This T cell receptor (beta chain) was captured by sequencing in a study of cytomegalovirus exposure and HLA in healthy donors. It was with 60 Vbeta and 13 Jbeta primers that the PCR ran. Using immunoSEQ multiplex PCR, the repertoire was profiled, and TCRdb retains in-frame clones only, with some absent. The sample has under 300,000 clones; approximately 80% are singletons. V was clipped by 0 bases and J by 0 bases, with 13 bases between them. The CDR3 length is 17 residues. The germline gives CDR1 SGHRS, CDR2 YFSETQ. Study-level results: V- and J-gene trimming of TCR beta was linked (in a later analysis) to a missense DCLRE1C variant. For most subjects, TCR beta sequences were reported to predict HLA-A and HLA-B alleles with accuracy. The authors enumerated over 150 TCR beta chains as linked to cytomegalovirus.

Comments on this clone: Its antigen remains unidentified.

The clonotype originates from a woman aged 55-69 years in good health and CMV-seropositive. Material for sequencing was PBMCs. The chain uses TRBV5-1 and TRBJ1-3; D gene uncertain. CDR3 loop: CASSLARGGSSGNTIYF. The CDR3 DNA is TGCGCCAGCAGCTTGGCACGGGGAGGCAGCTCTGGAAACACCATATATTTT.